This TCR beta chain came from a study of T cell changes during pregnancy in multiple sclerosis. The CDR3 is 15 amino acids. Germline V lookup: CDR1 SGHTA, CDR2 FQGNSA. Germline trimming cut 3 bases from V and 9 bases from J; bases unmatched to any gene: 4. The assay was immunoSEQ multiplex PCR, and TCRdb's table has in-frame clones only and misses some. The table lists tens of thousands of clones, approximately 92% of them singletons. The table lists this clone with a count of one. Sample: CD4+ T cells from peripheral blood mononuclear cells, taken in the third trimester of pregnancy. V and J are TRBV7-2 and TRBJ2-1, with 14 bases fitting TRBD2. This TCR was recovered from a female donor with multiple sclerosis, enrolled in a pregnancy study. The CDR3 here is CASSLGLAGAGEQFF. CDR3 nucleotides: TGTGCCAGCAGCTTGGGACTAGCGGGGGCTGGTGAGCAGTTCTTC.